Listed below are T cell receptor beta chains from one sample, sequenced in a study of T cell responses to AZD1222 COVID-19 vaccine. Measured with immunoSEQ multiplex PCR; TCRdb has only the in-frame clones, and not every one. The sample holds roughly 96,000 clones; around 87% are singletons and the top ten take around 10%. The sequenced sample was peripheral blood, obtained 28 days after the second AZD1222 dose. The origin of the receptors is an adult who received the AZD1222 COVID-19 vaccine. Both conserved end residues are part of each CDR3. The order of the fields is V gene, J gene, D gene, clone size, CDR3 protein, CDR3 DNA. D genes are given only for firm matches. The size field is filled for only some rows; it gives once, few, many or a size class.

V: TRBV19
J: TRBJ1-1
D: .
size: .
CDR3: CASSPRQDSEAFF
DNA: TGTGCCAGTAGTCCCCGACAAGACTCTGAAGCTTTCTTT

V: TRBV3-1/TRBV3-2
J: TRBJ1-1
D: .
size: .
CDR3: CASSLGWGADTEAFF
DNA: TGTGCCAGCAGCCTGGGTTGGGGGGCAGACACTGAAGCTTTCTTT

V: TRBV2
J: TRBJ2-1
D: TRBD2
size: .
CDR3: CASSAGLAGGSYNEQFF
DNA: TGTGCCAGCAGTGCCGGACTAGCGGGAGGCTCCTACAATGAGCAGTTCTTC

V: TRBV5-1
J: TRBJ2-7
D: TRBD2
size: .
CDR3: CASSPGLAGAAYEQYF
DNA: TGCGCCAGCAGCCCGGGACTAGCGGGAGCAGCCTACGAGCAGTACTTC

V: TRBV3-1/TRBV3-2
J: TRBJ2-1
D: .
size: .
CDR3: CASSQDLLGLWNEQFF
DNA: TGTGCCAGCAGCCAAGATTTGTTAGGATTGTGGAATGAGCAGTTCTTC

V: TRBV5-6
J: TRBJ1-4
D: .
size: once
CDR3: CASSFGAQEKLFF
DNA: TGTGCCAGCAGCTTTGGAGCTCAGGAAAAACTGTTTTTT

V: TRBV7-9
J: TRBJ1-2
D: .
size: once
CDR3: CASSSTRTPYTF
DNA: TGTGCCAGCAGCTCCACCCGAACTCCCTACACCTTC

V: TRBV13
J: TRBJ2-5
D: TRBD2
size: .
CDR3: CASSLGRGDETQYF
DNA: TGTGCCAGCAGTTTGGGACGGGGGGACGAGACCCAGTACTTC

V: TRBV5-4
J: TRBJ2-7
D: .
size: once
CDR3: CASSPPQGAGYEQYF
DNA: TGTGCCAGCAGCCCCCCACAGGGTGCGGGCTACGAGCAGTACTTC

V: TRBV4-1
J: TRBJ2-7
D: TRBD2
size: .
CDR3: CASSPKIGTSGSHEQYF
DNA: TGCGCCAGCAGCCCCAAGATTGGGACTAGCGGGAGCCACGAGCAGTACTTC

V: TRBV14
J: TRBJ2-5
D: .
size: .
CDR3: CASSRYQETQYF
DNA: TGTGCCAGCAGCAGGTACCAAGAGACCCAGTACTTC

V: TRBV7-9
J: TRBJ1-4
D: TRBD1
size: .
CDR3: CASSLRAGRGPLGEKLFF
DNA: TGTGCCAGCAGCTTAAGGGCCGGGAGGGGGCCCCTGGGGGAAAAACTGTTTTTT

V: TRBV9
J: TRBJ1-6
D: .
size: .
CDR3: CASSANPGRRSSYNSPLHF
DNA: TGTGCCAGCAGCGCAAATCCGGGACGTAGGAGCTCCTATAATTCACCCCTCCACTTT

V: TRBV18
J: TRBJ1-1
D: .
size: .
CDR3: CASSAQGLNTEAFF
DNA: TGTGCCAGCTCGGCTCAGGGCCTGAACACTGAAGCTTTCTTT

V: TRBV5-3
J: TRBJ1-4
D: TRBD1
size: once
CDR3: CARSFQTGFSPKNEKLFF
DNA: TGTGCCAGAAGCTTTCAGACAGGGTTCTCCCCGAAAAATGAAAAACTGTTTTTT

V: TRBV5-6
J: TRBJ1-1
D: .
size: once
CDR3: CASSLWRRVNTEAFF
DNA: TGTGCCAGCAGCTTGTGGAGGAGGGTGAACACTGAAGCTTTCTTT

V: TRBV7-9
J: TRBJ1-4
D: .
size: .
CDR3: CASSPGPPDRGEKLFF
DNA: TGTGCCAGCAGCCCTGGGCCCCCAGACCGGGGTGAAAAACTGTTTTTT

V: TRBV7-7
J: TRBJ2-1
D: .
size: .
CDR3: CASSLGPGTQNEQFF
DNA: TGTGCTAGCAGCTTAGGGCCCGGGACCCAGAATGAGCAGTTCTTC

V: TRBV19
J: TRBJ2-2
D: .
size: .
CDR3: CASGGVNTGELFF
DNA: TGTGCCTCCGGAGGGGTGAACACCGGGGAGCTGTTTTTT

V: TRBV12-3/TRBV12-4
J: TRBJ2-3
D: .
size: .
CDR3: CASRPDSPDTQYF
DNA: TGTGCCAGCAGGCCAGACAGTCCAGATACGCAGTATTTT

V: TRBV19
J: TRBJ2-1
D: TRBD1
size: .
CDR3: CASSAGTASSYNEQFF
DNA: TGTGCCAGTAGTGCCGGGACAGCCTCCTCCTACAATGAGCAGTTCTTC

V: TRBV24-1
J: TRBJ2-3
D: TRBD1
size: .
CDR3: CATSDQGTVGLTDTQYF
DNA: TGTGCCACCAGTGATCAAGGGACAGTGGGTCTCACAGATACGCAGTATTTT

V: TRBV4-3
J: TRBJ2-3
D: .
size: .
CDR3: CASSHLTSTRTDTQYF
DNA: TGCGCCAGCAGCCACCTGACTTCTACCCGCACAGATACGCAGTATTTT

V: TRBV4-1
J: TRBJ1-1
D: .
size: few
CDR3: CASSQVVTVETEAFF
DNA: TGCGCCAGCAGCCAAGTAGTGACAGTTGAGACTGAAGCTTTCTTT

V: TRBV12-5
J: TRBJ1-1
D: .
size: .
CDR3: CASGLGGDTEAFF
DNA: TGTGCTAGTGGTTTGGGAGGGGACACTGAAGCTTTCTTT

V: TRBV19
J: TRBJ2-3
D: .
size: .
CDR3: CASSDRGPGPDTQYF
DNA: TGTGCCAGTAGCGATAGGGGCCCGGGCCCAGATACGCAGTATTTT

V: TRBV19
J: TRBJ2-2
D: .
size: .
CDR3: CASSFQGANTGELFF
DNA: TGTGCCAGTAGTTTCCAGGGAGCGAACACCGGGGAGCTGTTTTTT

V: TRBV5-1
J: TRBJ2-7
D: .
size: .
CDR3: CASTQGGEQYF
DNA: TGCGCCAGCACTCAAGGGGGCGAGCAGTACTTC

V: TRBV3-1/TRBV3-2
J: TRBJ2-5
D: .
size: .
CDR3: CASSQDSVGTQYF
DNA: TGTGCCAGCAGCCAAGATTCCGTGGGGACCCAGTACTTC

V: TRBV28
J: TRBJ2-3
D: TRBD1
size: .
CDR3: CASSLVSGQGNVDTQYF
DNA: TGTGCCAGCAGTCTGGTCTCGGGACAGGGTAATGTAGATACGCAGTATTTT

V: TRBV7-2
J: TRBJ2-5
D: TRBD1
size: .
CDR3: CASTSLGQGVETQYF
DNA: TGTGCCAGCACCTCCCTGGGACAGGGGGTGGAGACCCAGTACTTC

V: TRBV7-9
J: TRBJ1-1
D: .
size: .
CDR3: CASSLAHTEAFF
DNA: TGTGCCAGCAGCTTAGCCCACACTGAAGCTTTCTTT

V: TRBV4-2
J: TRBJ1-3
D: .
size: .
CDR3: CASSQEGFSAGNTIYF
DNA: TGTGCCAGCAGCCAAGAGGGTTTCTCGGCCGGAAACACCATATATTTT

V: TRBV7-2
J: TRBJ1-1
D: .
size: .
CDR3: CASSVTGTNTEAFF
DNA: TGTGCCAGCAGCGTCACCGGGACAAACACTGAAGCTTTCTTT

V: TRBV5-1
J: TRBJ1-1
D: TRBD1
size: .
CDR3: CASSFRTGQTEAFF
DNA: TGCGCCAGCAGCTTTCGGACAGGCCAGACTGAAGCTTTCTTT

V: TRBV25-1
J: TRBJ2-1
D: .
size: .
CDR3: CASSEPGDEQFF
DNA: TGTGCCAGCAGTGAACCAGGGGATGAGCAGTTCTTC

V: TRBV7-9
J: TRBJ1-1
D: .
size: .
CDR3: CASSLTTNRNTEAFF
DNA: TGTGCCAGCAGCTTAACGACAAACAGGAACACTGAAGCTTTCTTT

V: TRBV6-5
J: TRBJ1-2
D: .
size: .
CDR3: CASRLRGVEGYTF
DNA: TGTGCCAGCAGACTTCGAGGGGTGGAGGGCTACACCTTC

V: TRBV6-5
J: TRBJ2-1
D: TRBD2
size: .
CDR3: CASSYFPAGGYNEQFF
DNA: TGTGCCAGCAGTTACTTTCCCGCGGGAGGGTACAATGAGCAGTTCTTC

V: TRBV21-1
J: TRBJ1-2
D: .
size: .
CDR3: CAPQFADGYTF
DNA: TGTGCCCCGCAGTTCGCTGATGGCTACACCTTC

V: TRBV5-1
J: TRBJ2-3
D: .
size: .
CDR3: CASSKQGDPRLDTQYF
DNA: TGCGCCAGCAGCAAACAGGGCGACCCTCGGTTAGATACGCAGTATTTT

V: TRBV28
J: TRBJ2-1
D: .
size: .
CDR3: CASRDTGPLIKFF
DNA: TGTGCCAGCAGGGATACGGGACCCCTTATTAAGTTCTTC

V: TRBV6-5
J: TRBJ2-7
D: .
size: .
CDR3: CASSSGGPYEQYF
DNA: TGTGCCAGCAGTTCTGGGGGGCCCTACGAGCAGTACTTC

V: TRBV27
J: TRBJ1-3
D: .
size: .
CDR3: CASSLQGFSGNTIYF
DNA: TGTGCCAGCAGTTTACAGGGTTTCTCGGGAAACACCATATATTTT